This T cell receptor (beta chain) was found in a study of low-dose radiotherapy and immunotherapy resistance in tumors. First-strand cDNA used TRAV- and TRBV-specific primers, covering alpha and beta chains. TCRs underwent approximately 20 PCR cycles of amplification with a constant-region primer and V-primer adapter. TCRdb processed the reads anew with MiXCR; each CDR3 protein has one entry. The sample carries about 35,000 distinct CDR3 sequences, more than 20% recorded once. Stated time point: after trial treatment. Regarding treatment: LDRT plus nivolumab, ipilimumab, low-dose cyclophosphamide and aspirin (RACIN trial). Eligibility criteria specified advanced solid malignancies devoid of tumor-infiltrating lymphocytes. Germline V gene data show CDR1 as LNHDA and CDR2 as SQIVND (reference sequence). The CDR3 covers 15 residues. V was pared by 4 bases and J by 5 bases, with 10 bases of the junction left unmatched.

The source was PBMCs, collected after low-dose radiotherapy plus immunotherapy. The chain is built from TRBV19 and TRBJ1-1, with TRBD1 matching over 7 bases. The sequence was collected from a female donor with ovarian cancer. CDR3 amino acids: CASSTGQVWVTEAFF. The DNA for the CDR3 is TGTGCCAGTAGTACTGGACAGGTCTGGGTTACTGAAGCTTTCTTT.